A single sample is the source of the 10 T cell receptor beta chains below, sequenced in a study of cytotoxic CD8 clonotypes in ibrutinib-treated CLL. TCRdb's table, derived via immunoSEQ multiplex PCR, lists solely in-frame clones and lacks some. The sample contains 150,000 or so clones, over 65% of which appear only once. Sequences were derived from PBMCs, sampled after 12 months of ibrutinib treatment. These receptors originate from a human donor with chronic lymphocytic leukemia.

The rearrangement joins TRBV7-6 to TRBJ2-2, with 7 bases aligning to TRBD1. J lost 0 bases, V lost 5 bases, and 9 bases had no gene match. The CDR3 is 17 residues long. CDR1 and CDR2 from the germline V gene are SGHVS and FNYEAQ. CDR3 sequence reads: CASSVFTGATNTGELFF. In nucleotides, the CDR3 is TGTGCCAGCAGCGTATTTACAGGGGCCACGAACACCGGGGAGCTGTTTTTT.

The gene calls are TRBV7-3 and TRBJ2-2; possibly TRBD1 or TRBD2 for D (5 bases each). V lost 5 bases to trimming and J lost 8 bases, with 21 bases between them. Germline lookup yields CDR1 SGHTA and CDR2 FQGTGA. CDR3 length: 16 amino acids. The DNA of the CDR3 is TGTGCCAGCAGCAAATTTTCCGGGGCTCCCTATGGGGAGCTGTTTTTT. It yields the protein CASSKFSGAPYGELFF.

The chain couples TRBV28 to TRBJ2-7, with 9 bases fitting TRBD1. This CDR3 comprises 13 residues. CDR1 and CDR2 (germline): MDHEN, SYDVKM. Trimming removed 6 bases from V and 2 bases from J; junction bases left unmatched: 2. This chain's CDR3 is CASSWTGAYEQYF. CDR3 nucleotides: TGTGCCAGCAGCTGGACAGGGGCCTACGAGCAGTACTTC.

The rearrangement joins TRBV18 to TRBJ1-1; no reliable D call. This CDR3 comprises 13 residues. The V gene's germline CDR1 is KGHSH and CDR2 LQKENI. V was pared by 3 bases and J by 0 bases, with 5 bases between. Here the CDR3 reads CASSPIVNTEAFF. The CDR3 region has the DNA TGTGCCAGCTCACCGATAGTGAACACTGAAGCTTTCTTT.

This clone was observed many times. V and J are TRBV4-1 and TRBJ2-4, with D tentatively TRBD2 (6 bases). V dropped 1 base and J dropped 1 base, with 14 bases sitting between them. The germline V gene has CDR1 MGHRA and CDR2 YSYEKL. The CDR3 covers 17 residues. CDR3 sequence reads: CASSQGPLGGAKNIQYF. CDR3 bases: TGCGCCAGCAGCCAAGGACCGCTTGGGGGGGCCAAAAACATTCAGTACTTC.

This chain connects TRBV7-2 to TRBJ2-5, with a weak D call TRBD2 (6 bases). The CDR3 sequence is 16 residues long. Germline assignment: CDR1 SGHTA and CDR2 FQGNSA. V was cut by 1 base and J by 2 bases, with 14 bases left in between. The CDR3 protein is CASSLVLGAGQETQYF. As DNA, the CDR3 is TGTGCCAGCAGCTTAGTACTCGGGGCGGGGCAAGAGACCCAGTACTTC. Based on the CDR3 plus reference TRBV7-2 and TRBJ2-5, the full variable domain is GAGVSQSPSNKVTEKGKDVELRCDPISGHTALYWYRQSLGQGLEFLIYFQGNSAPDKSGLPSDRFSAERTGGSVSTLTIQRTQQEDSAVYLCASSLVLGAGQETQYFGPGTRLLVL.

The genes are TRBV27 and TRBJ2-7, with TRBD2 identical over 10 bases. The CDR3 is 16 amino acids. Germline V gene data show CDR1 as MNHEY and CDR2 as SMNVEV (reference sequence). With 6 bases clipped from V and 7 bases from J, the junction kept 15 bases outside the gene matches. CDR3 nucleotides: TGTGCCAGCAGCACCTCGGGGCTAGCGGGGGTGAGGGAGCAGTACTTC. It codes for CASSTSGLAGVREQYF.

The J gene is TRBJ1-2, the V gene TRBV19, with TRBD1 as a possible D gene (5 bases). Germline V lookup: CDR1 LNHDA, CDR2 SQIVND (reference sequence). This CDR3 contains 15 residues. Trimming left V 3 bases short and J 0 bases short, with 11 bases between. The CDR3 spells CASSMVGAANYGYTF. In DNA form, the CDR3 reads TGTGCCAGTAGTATGGTAGGGGCAGCTAACTATGGCTACACCTTC.

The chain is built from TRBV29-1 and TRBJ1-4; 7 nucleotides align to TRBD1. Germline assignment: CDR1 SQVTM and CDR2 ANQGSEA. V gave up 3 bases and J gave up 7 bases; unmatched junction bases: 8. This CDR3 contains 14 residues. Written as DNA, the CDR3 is TGCAGCGTTGATGACCCCGACAGGGTTGAAAAACTGTTTTTT. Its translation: CSVDDPDRVEKLFF.

The CDR3 reads CASTQMGGGVGSPLHF. The CDR3 bases are TGTGCCAGCACCCAAATGGGAGGAGGGGTTGGGTCACCCCTCCACTTT. The chain couples TRBV2 to TRBJ1-6, with a possible D match to TRBD1 (5 bases). The CDR3 covers 16 residues. Per the germline V gene, CDR1 is SNHLY and CDR2 is FYNNEI. V lost 7 bases and J 10 bases, leaving 23 bases between the germline ends.